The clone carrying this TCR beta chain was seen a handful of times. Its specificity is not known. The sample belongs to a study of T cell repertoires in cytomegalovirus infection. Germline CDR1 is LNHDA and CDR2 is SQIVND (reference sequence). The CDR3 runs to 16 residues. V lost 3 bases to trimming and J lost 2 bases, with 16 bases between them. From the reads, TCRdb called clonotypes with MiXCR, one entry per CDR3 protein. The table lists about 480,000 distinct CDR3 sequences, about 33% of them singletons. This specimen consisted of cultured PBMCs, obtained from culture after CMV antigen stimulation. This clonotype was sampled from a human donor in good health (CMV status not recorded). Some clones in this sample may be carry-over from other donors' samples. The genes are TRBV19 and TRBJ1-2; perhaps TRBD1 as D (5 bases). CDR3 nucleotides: TGTGCCAGTAGTATGCAGCATGGCAGGGCCAACTATGGCTACACCTTC. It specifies CASSMQHGRANYGYTF.